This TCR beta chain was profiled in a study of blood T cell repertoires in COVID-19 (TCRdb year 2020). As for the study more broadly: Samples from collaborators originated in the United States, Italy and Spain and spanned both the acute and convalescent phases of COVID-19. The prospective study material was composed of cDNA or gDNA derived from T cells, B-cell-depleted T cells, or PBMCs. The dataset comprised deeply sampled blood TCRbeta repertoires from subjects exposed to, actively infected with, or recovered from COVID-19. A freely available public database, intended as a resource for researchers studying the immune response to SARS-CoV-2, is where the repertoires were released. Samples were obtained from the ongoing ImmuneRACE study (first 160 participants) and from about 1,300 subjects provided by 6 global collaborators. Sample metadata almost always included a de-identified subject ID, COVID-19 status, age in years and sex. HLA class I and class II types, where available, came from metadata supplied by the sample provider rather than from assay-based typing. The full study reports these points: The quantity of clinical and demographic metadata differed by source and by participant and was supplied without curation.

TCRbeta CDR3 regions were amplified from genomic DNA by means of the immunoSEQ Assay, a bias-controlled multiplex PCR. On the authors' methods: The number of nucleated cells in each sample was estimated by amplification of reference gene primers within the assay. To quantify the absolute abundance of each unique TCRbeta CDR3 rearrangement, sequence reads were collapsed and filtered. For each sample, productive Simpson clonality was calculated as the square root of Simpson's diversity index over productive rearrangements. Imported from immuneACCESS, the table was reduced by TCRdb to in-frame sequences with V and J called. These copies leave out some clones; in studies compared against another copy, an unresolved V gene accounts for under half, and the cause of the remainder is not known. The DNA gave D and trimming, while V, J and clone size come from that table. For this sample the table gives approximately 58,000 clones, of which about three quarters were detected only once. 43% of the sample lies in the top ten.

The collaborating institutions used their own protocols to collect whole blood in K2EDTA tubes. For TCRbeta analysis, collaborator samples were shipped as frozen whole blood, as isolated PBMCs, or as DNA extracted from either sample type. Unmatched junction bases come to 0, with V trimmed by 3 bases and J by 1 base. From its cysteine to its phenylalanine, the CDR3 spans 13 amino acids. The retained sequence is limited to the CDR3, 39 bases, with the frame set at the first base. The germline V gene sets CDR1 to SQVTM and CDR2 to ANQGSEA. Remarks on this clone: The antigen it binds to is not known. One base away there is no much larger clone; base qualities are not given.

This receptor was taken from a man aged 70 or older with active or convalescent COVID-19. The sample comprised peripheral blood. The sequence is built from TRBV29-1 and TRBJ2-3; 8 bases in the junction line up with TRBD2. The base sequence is TGCAGCGTTGAGCGGGGGGGCACAGATACGCAGTATTTT. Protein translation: CSVERGGTDTQYF.